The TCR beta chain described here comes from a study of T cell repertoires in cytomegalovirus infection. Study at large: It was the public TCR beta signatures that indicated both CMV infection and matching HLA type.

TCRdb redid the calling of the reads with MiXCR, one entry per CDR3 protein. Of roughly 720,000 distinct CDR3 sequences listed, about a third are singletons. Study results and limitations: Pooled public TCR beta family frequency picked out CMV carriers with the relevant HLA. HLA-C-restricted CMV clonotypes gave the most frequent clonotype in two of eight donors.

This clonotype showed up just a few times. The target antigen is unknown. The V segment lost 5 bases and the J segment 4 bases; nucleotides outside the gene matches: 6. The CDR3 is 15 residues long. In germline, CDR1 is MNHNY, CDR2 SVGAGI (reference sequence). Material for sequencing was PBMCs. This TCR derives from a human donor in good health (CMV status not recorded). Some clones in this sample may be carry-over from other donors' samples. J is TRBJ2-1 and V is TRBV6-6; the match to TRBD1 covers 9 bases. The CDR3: CASSRRGQGYNEQFF. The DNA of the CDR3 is TGTGCCAGCAGTAGGAGGGGACAGGGTTACAATGAGCAGTTCTTC.